This T cell receptor (beta chain) was captured by sequencing in a study of cytomegalovirus exposure and HLA in healthy donors. Study outcomes and limitations: One variant, a missense change in DCLRE1C, was linked in a later analysis to TCR beta V- and J-gene trimming.

Unmatched junction bases numbered 13, after V lost 4 bases and J lost 4 bases. The length of the CDR3 is 17 residues. In germline, CDR1 is SGHNT, CDR2 YYREEE (reference sequence). Concerning this clone: The antigen is undetermined.

PCR primers comprised 60 Vbeta and 13 Jbeta primers. The method was immunoSEQ multiplex PCR; TCRdb's version includes in-frame clones alone and lacks a portion of them. The sample holds about 100,000 clones, over 60% seen once. This clonotype was obtained from a male donor in good health and CMV-seronegative. This chain links TRBV5-4 with TRBJ2-3; 9 bases fit TRBD2. Material for sequencing was PBMCs. In DNA form, the CDR3 reads TGTGCCAGCAGCCCCAGGGTGGCGGGAGGGTTGGCAGATACGCAGTATTTT. Translating it yields CASSPRVAGGLADTQYF.